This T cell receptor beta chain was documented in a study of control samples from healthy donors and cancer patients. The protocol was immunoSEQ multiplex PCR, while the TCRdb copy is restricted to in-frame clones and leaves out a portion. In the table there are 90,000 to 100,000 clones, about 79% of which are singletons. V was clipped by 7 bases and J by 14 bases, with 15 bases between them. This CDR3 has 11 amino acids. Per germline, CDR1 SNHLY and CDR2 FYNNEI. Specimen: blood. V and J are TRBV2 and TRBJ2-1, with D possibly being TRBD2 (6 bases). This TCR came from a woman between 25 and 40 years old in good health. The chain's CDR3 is CASTDRLGKFF. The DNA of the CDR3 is TGTGCCAGCACCGACCGACTAGGGAAGTTCTTC.